One sample yielded the 7 T cell receptor beta chains listed below, sequenced in a study of metastatic and nonmetastatic thyroid tumors. TCRdb ran MiXCR on the PCR reads. Of around 16,000 clones in the sample, around 25% were seen once. Treatment of any kind had been given to no patient before thyroid surgery. Sequencing used adjacent normal tissue. The receptor source for this set is a female donor with papillary thyroid cancer or a benign thyroid nodule (not recorded which). Some clones in this sample may be carry-over from other donors' samples.

CDR3: CASSRELAVYNEQFF. In DNA form, the CDR3 reads TGTGCCAGCAGCCGGGAGCTAGCGGTTTACAATGAGCAGTTCTTC. This chain connects TRBV4-2 to TRBJ2-1, with 7 bases fitting TRBD2. CDR3 length equals 15 residues. Germline values: CDR1 LGHNA, CDR2 YNFKEQ. The V segment lost 4 bases and the J segment 4 bases; nucleotides outside the gene matches: 7.

This clone was counted ten times or more. The chain recombines TRBV4-2 with TRBJ2-7, with 10 positions matching TRBD1. The CDR3 consists of 16 residues. Looked up from germline, CDR1 is LGHNA and CDR2 is YNFKEQ. V shed 5 bases and J 1 base; nucleotides not matched to a gene: 8. CDR3 nucleotides: TGTGCCAGCAGCTATTCCGGGACAGGGGAATCCTACGAGCAGTACTTC. This codes for CASSYSGTGESYEQYF.

The CDR3 region has the DNA TGTGCCAGCAGCCTATCGGACAGTCCCAATCAGCCCCAGCATTTT. This gives the protein CASSLSDSPNQPQHF. The V and J genes are TRBV3-1 and TRBJ1-5; maybe TRBD1 (6 bases). The germline gives CDR1 LGHDT, CDR2 YNNKEL (reference sequence). This CDR3 is 15 amino acids long. Trimming took 4 bases from V and 3 from J, leaving 13 bases between them. Drawing the rest from reference TRBV3-1 and TRBJ1-5, the complete variable domain is DTAVSQTPKYLVTQMGNDKSIKCEQNLGHDTMYWYKQDSKKFLKIMFSYNNKELIINETVPNRFSPKSPDKAHLNLHINSLELGDSAVYFCASSLSDSPNQPQHFGDGTRLSIL.

With respect to this clone: A much larger clone is a single base away; this may be a read error. This chain joins TRBV6-9 and TRBJ1-1; no clear D. The CDR3 runs to 12 residues. CDR1 is MNHGY, CDR2 SVAAGI, per germline. Trimming cost V 7 bases and J 8 bases, with 14 bases left between them. This chain's CDR3 is CASISASREAFF. CDR3 nucleotide sequence: TGTGCCAGCATTTCGGCCAGCAGGGAAGCTTTCTTT.

There are many counts of this clone. The J gene is TRBJ2-1, the V gene TRBV12-3 or TRBV12-4; 9 bases agree with TRBD1. The J segment lost 15 bases and the V segment lost 3 bases, leaving 6 bases of the junction unmatched. The CDR3 length is 12 residues. The CDR3 loop reads CASSLAGTGWFF. In nucleotides, the CDR3 is TGTGCCAGCAGTTTGGCCGGGACAGGGTGGTTCTTC.

This clone was seen ten or more times. The chain links TRBV6-1 to TRBJ1-2, with D unresolved. Germline CDR1 MNHNS, CDR2 SASEGT. The CDR3 runs to 13 residues. V was shortened by 6 bases and J by 0 bases, with 8 bases between the two germline ends. The CDR3 DNA reads TGTGCCAGCAGAACCGGGACTAACTATGGCTACACCTTC. It specifies CASRTGTNYGYTF.

V usage is TRBV10-2 and J usage is TRBJ2-5; D remains unclear. Germline CDR1 and CDR2: WSHSY and SAAADI. V was trimmed by 3 bases and J by 2 bases, leaving 7 bases between them. This CDR3 contains 13 residues. CDR3 bases: TGCGCCAGCAGTGATTACGGACAAGAGACCCAGTACTTC. Encoded protein: CASSDYGQETQYF.